One and the same sample provided the 21 T cell receptor beta chains below, sequenced in a study of cytomegalovirus exposure and HLA in healthy donors. TCRdb's table, derived via immunoSEQ multiplex PCR, lists solely in-frame clones and lacks some. The sample lists 250,000 to 300,000 clones, roughly 85% seen once, with around 1% in the top ten. The sequenced material came from PBMCs. The receptor set was obtained from a woman in her late teens or twenties in good health and CMV-seronegative.

The chain employs TRBV6-1 and TRBJ2-7, with a tentative D call TRBD1 (5 bases). V was shortened by 7 bases and J by 1 base, with 14 bases between the two germline ends. In germline, CDR1 is MNHNS, CDR2 SASEGT. The CDR3 has 14 residues. The CDR3 region has the DNA TGTGCCAGCAAGCTCGAGGACAAGTCCTACGAGCAGTACTTC. Its protein is CASKLEDKSYEQYF.

The chain combines TRBV5-1 with TRBJ2-7; D is perhaps TRBD2 (5 bases). The CDR3 sequence is 13 residues long. With 2 bases removed from V and 7 bases from J, the gap between germline ends came to 13 bases. In germline, CDR1 is SGHRS, CDR2 YFSETQ. CDR3 protein: CASSFGSEYEQYF. The CDR3 coding sequence is TGCGCCAGCAGCTTCGGTAGCGAATATGAGCAGTACTTC.

This chain connects TRBV7-9 to TRBJ1-5; no reliable D call. V dropped 8 bases and J dropped 4 bases, with 21 bases sitting between them. The CDR3 loop spans 16 amino acids. Germline assignment: CDR1 SEHNR and CDR2 FQNEAQ (reference sequence). CDR3 DNA: TGTGCCAGCGGCGGCGGGGATAGGGTCGGGAATCAGCCCCAGCATTTT. It is translated as CASGGGDRVGNQPQHF.

This clone is a singleton in its sample. The J gene is TRBJ2-7, the V gene TRBV11-2; TRBD2 matches at 8 bases. This CDR3 is built from 17 residues. Germline V gene sequence: CDR1 SGHAT, CDR2 FQNNGV. The trim removed 1 base at V and 0 bases at J, leaving 8 bases unmatched. The CDR3 loop reads CASSLGWLAGSSYEQYF. CDR3 DNA sequence: TGTGCCAGCAGCTTAGGGTGGCTAGCGGGTAGCTCCTACGAGCAGTACTTC.

This chain links TRBV29-1 with TRBJ1-2; D is ambiguous. Deletions cut 7 bases from V and 1 base from J, with 10 bases between. The CDR3 extends over 12 amino acids. The germline V gene encodes CDR1 SQVTM and CDR2 ANQGSEA. The CDR3 region is CSAPGLNYGYTF. Written as DNA, the CDR3 is TGCAGCGCGCCGGGTCTTAACTATGGCTACACCTTC. Supplemented by reference TRBV29-1 and TRBJ1-2, the full variable domain reads SAVISQKPSRDICQRGTSLTIQCQVDSQVTMMFWYRQQPGQSLTLIATANQGSEATYESGFVIDKFPISRPNLTFSTLTVSNMSPEDSSIYLCSAPGLNYGYTFGSGTRLTVV.

The V and J genes are TRBV7-9 and TRBJ2-2, with TRBD2 matching over 8 bases. V dropped 2 bases and J dropped 7; count of bases not matched to a gene: 9. The CDR3 runs to 16 residues. Germline loops: CDR1 SEHNR, CDR2 FQNEAQ (reference sequence). This chain's CDR3 is CASSLRETSEGGELFF. The CDR3 DNA reads as TGTGCCAGCAGCTTACGGGAGACTAGCGAAGGCGGGGAGCTGTTTTTT.

The chain links TRBV9 to TRBJ2-1; 11 nucleotides align to TRBD2. Unmatched junction bases numbered 7, after V lost 2 bases and J lost 6 bases. Germline V gene sequence: CDR1 SGDLS, CDR2 YYNGEE. This CDR3 region has 16 residues. The CDR3 reads CASSVYSGGAFNEQFF. CDR3 in DNA: TGTGCCAGCAGCGTTTATAGCGGGGGGGCCTTCAATGAGCAGTTCTTC.

This chain uses TRBV7-2 with TRBJ1-1; D not resolved. V shed 5 bases and J shed 5 bases, with 9 bases lying between them. The CDR3 contains 12 residues. Germline V gene data show CDR1 as SGHTA and CDR2 as FQGNSA. The DNA for the CDR3 is TGTGCCAGCAGCCTCCAGAAGACTGAAGCTTTCTTT. It yields the protein CASSLQKTEAFF.

The chain couples TRBV7-9 to TRBJ1-1, with TRBD1 identical over 12 bases. Trimming removed 4 bases from V and 4 bases from J; junction bases left unmatched: 10. The V gene's germline CDR1 is SEHNR and CDR2 FQNEAQ (reference sequence). This CDR3 has 17 amino acids. Written as DNA, the CDR3 is TGTGCCAGCAGCTCCGGGGACAGGGGGCGATGGGGCACTGAAGCTTTCTTT. This sequence encodes CASSSGDRGRWGTEAFF.

The chain combines TRBV27 with TRBJ2-3; 14 bases match TRBD2. Germline CDR1 and CDR2: MNHEY and SMNVEV (reference sequence). The junction had 9 bases not matched to a gene; V was cut back by 3 bases and J by 1 base. CDR3 size: 19 residues. The DNA for the CDR3 is TGTGCCAGCAGTTTTTGGACTAGCGGGGGGTCCTTCGGCACAGATACGCAGTATTTT. Translation: CASSFWTSGGSFGTDTQYF.

The chain couples TRBV27 to TRBJ2-7, with TRBD1 matching 8 bases. Trimming removed 4 bases from V and 5 bases from J; junction bases left unmatched: 10. The length of the CDR3 is 15 residues. Germline lookup yields CDR1 MNHEY and CDR2 SMNVEV (reference sequence). The CDR3 DNA follows: TGTGCCAGCAGTTCACCTGAGGCAGGGGGCGACGAGCAGTACTTC. Translated, it gives CASSSPEAGGDEQYF.

V gene TRBV6-1 combines with J gene TRBJ1-5; perhaps TRBD1 as D (5 bases). Per germline, CDR1 MNHNS and CDR2 SASEGT. Trimming shortened V by 1 base and J by 2 bases, and 15 bases separated the two germline ends. CDR3 size: 17 residues. The CDR3 coding sequence is TGTGCCAGCAGTGAAGTTTTCGGGGGAGATCGCAATCAGCCCCAGCATTTT. Translating gives CASSEVFGGDRNQPQHF.

The V and J genes are TRBV2 and TRBJ2-7; D might be TRBD2 (6 bases). This CDR3 spans 15 amino acids. Trimming took 6 bases from V and 4 from J, leaving 19 bases between them. The germline gives CDR1 SNHLY, CDR2 FYNNEI. CDR3 sequence reads: CASRLGGVGSYEQYF. For the CDR3, the DNA is TGTGCCAGCAGGTTAGGAGGGGTGGGATCTTACGAGCAGTACTTC.

This chain connects TRBV6-6 to TRBJ1-1; 8 bases line up with TRBD1. Trimming cost V 2 bases and J 4 bases; bases outside gene matches: 3. Germline-derived CDR1 and CDR2 are MNHNY and SVGAGI (reference sequence). The CDR3 is 14 amino acids. The CDR3 coding sequence is TGTGCCAGCAGTTACCAGGGGGCGGGCACTGAAGCTTTCTTT. Residues: CASSYQGAGTEAFF.

V gene TRBV6-1 combines with J gene TRBJ1-2; TRBD1 matches at 7 bases. Trimming cost V 7 bases and J 7 bases; bases outside gene matches: 15. The CDR3 runs 15 residues. The germline V gene encodes CDR1 MNHNS and CDR2 SASEGT. The CDR3 DNA reads as TGTGCCAGCAATCTTTTTCCGGACAGGTTTGGTGGCTACACCTTC. Its translation is CASNLFPDRFGGYTF.

V gene TRBV2 combines with J gene TRBJ1-1; tentative D call: TRBD1 (6 bases). The CDR3 totals 13 residues. Germline V CDR1 and CDR2: SNHLY, FYNNEI. V was pared by 2 bases and J by 3 bases, with 7 bases between. This chain's CDR3 is CASSEKGDTEAFF. The CDR3 region has the DNA TGTGCCAGCAGTGAAAAGGGGGACACTGAAGCTTTCTTT. The variable domain in full, with the rest retrieved from reference TRBV2 and TRBJ1-1, is EPEVTQTPSHQVTQMGQEVILRCVPISNHLYFYWYRQILGQKVEFLVSFYNNEISEKSEIFDDQFSVERPDGSNFTLKIRSTKLEDSAMYFCASSEKGDTEAFFGQGTRLTVV.

This clone turned up a few times. This chain uses TRBV4-1 with TRBJ2-7; D not certain. Germline CDR1 reads MGHRA; CDR2 reads YSYEKL. The CDR3 sequence is 13 residues long. The V gene lost 4 bases and the J gene lost 2 bases, with 9 bases spanning the gap. The CDR3 reads CASSLSEAYEQYF. The CDR3 DNA is TGCGCCAGCAGCCTAAGCGAGGCCTACGAGCAGTACTTC.

The V call is TRBV6-5, the J call TRBJ2-7, with 10 bases lining up with TRBD2. The CDR3 runs 15 residues. J lost 2 bases, V lost 6 bases, and 7 bases had no gene match. Germline CDR1 MNHEY, CDR2 SVGAGI. CDR3 DNA: TGTGCCAGCAGGCGAGTAGCGGGAGGCACCTACGAGCAGTACTTC. This sequence encodes CASRRVAGGTYEQYF.

On this clone itself: The junction and the germline gene differ at one end; a read error may be behind it. The J gene is TRBJ2-5, the V gene TRBV7-7; weak D call: TRBD2 (7 bases). The CDR3 sequence is 15 residues long. Germline CDR1 SSHAT, CDR2 FNYEAQ (reference sequence). The CDR3 bases are TGTGCTAGCAGCTTTGATGTCGGGGGGCGGGAGACCCAGTACTTC. Translated, it gives CASSFDVGGRETQYF. The full variable domain, its missing parts supplied by reference TRBV7-7 and TRBJ2-5, is GAGVSQSPRYKVTKRGQDVTLRCDPISSHATLYWYQQALGQGPEFLTYFNYEAQPDKSGLPSDRFSAERPEGSISTLTIQRTEQRDSAMYRCASSFDVGGRETQYFGPGTRLLVL.

V is TRBV16 and J is TRBJ2-7, with 7 bases fitting TRBD2. J gave up 3 bases and V 4 bases, and 18 bases lay outside the gene matches. Per the germline V gene, CDR1 is KGHSY and CDR2 is FQNENV. The CDR3 length is 18 residues. CDR3 nucleotides: TGTGCCAGCAGCCGCCTACCGCGGGGCGGGAGCCCCGTCTACGAGCAGTACTTC. Its translation is CASSRLPRGGSPVYEQYF.

The CDR3 DNA reads TGTGCCAGCAGCTTAGGCCACTCGAACACTGAAGCTTTCTTT. Translation gives CASSLGHSNTEAFF. The rearrangement uses TRBV11-2 and TRBJ1-1; D not resolved. With 1 base removed from V and 1 base from J, the gap between germline ends came to 7 bases. Germline CDR1 and CDR2: SGHAT and FQNNGV. The CDR3 is 14 amino acids. Full variable domain (rest looked up from reference TRBV11-2 and TRBJ1-1): EAGVAQSPRYKIIEKRQSVAFWCNPISGHATLYWYQQILGQGPKLLIQFQNNGVVDDSQLPKDRFSAERLKGVDSTLKIQPAKLEDSAVYLCASSLGHSNTEAFFGQGTRLTVV.